This T cell receptor (beta chain) was sequenced for a study of blood T cell repertoires in COVID-19 (TCRdb year 2020). Broadly, across the study: The collaborator samples originated in the United States, Italy and Spain and spanned the acute and convalescent phases of COVID-19. The dataset comprised deeply sampled blood TCRbeta repertoires from subjects exposed to, actively infected with, or recovered from COVID-19. A de-identified subject ID, COVID-19 status, age in years and sex were almost always included in the sample metadata. The material from the prospective study consisted of cDNA or gDNA derived from T cells, B-cell-depleted T cells, or PBMCs. A freely available public database, intended as a resource for researchers studying the immune response to SARS-CoV-2, is where the repertoires were released. Samples were obtained from the ongoing ImmuneRACE study (first 160 participants) and from over 1,000 subjects provided by 6 global collaborators. Where available, HLA class I and class II types were obtained from metadata supplied by the sample provider rather than from assay-based typing. The paper's findings and limits, for the study overall: The quantity of clinical and demographic metadata differed by source and by participant and was supplied without curation.

The immunoSEQ Assay, a bias-controlled multiplex PCR, was used to amplify TCRbeta CDR3 regions from genomic DNA. In the authors' own workflow: Nucleated cell counts per sample were estimated from amplification of reference gene primers within the assay. Sequence reads were collapsed and filtered to measure the absolute abundance of every unique TCRbeta CDR3 rearrangement. For each sample, productive Simpson clonality was calculated by taking the square root of Simpson's diversity index across productive rearrangements. TCRdb limited this immuneACCESS table to in-frame rearrangements with V and J called. A share of clones is missing; checked studies link under half to unresolved V genes, and the rest is unexplained. V and J calls and clone size are those listed in that table; D and trimming were worked out from the DNA. For this sample there are some 200,000 clones; roughly 80% appear just once. The top ten constitute roughly 5.2% of the sample.

Trimmed from V: 6 bases; trimmed from J: 5 bases; junction bases lacking a gene match: 4. Reading from cysteine to phenylalanine, the CDR3 counts 14 amino acids. The kept DNA is CDR3 alone, 42 bases in frame from the first base. CDR1 and CDR2 are drawn from the germline V gene: SNHLY, FYNNEI. A remark on this clone: No cognate antigen has been identified for it. Nothing much larger sits one base from this clone, and base qualities are not available.

In the prospective study, participants were about 18 to 89 years old, resided in about two dozen geographic areas of the United States, and were enrolled through a virtual design. To assign participants to cohorts, the prospective study relied on clinical history that participants themselves reported in a screening survey and a study questionnaire. In the prospective study, whole blood, serum and a nasopharyngeal or oropharyngeal swab were collected from each participant by mobile phlebotomists. Over a roughly two-month period, participants in the prospective study had the option of providing additional blood draws and questionnaires. Before DNA extraction, prospective study blood samples were shipped either frozen or at room temperature.

This chain joins TRBV2 to TRBJ2-7; TRBD2 aligns with 13 central bases. Sequencing was done on a sample of PBMCs or T cells enriched from blood (not recorded which). The sequence was collected from a woman aged 55-70 years with acute COVID-19. The DNA reads as follows: TGTGCCAGCAGGGAGGGACTAGCGGGAAACGAGCAGTACTTC. It translates to CASREGLAGNEQYF.